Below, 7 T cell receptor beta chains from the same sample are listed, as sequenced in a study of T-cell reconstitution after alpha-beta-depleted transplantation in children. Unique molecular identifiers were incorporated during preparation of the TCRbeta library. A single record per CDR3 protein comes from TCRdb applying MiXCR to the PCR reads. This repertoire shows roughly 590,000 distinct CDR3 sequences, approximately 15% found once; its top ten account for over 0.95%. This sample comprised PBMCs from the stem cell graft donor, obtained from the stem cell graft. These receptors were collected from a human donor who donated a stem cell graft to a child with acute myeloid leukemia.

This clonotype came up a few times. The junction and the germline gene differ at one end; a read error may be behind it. The CDR3 DNA follows: TGTGCCAGCAGCTTAGCGGGGGGGACTAGCACAAATACGCAGTATTTT. It yields the protein CASSLAGGTSTNTQYF. This chain connects TRBV7-2 to TRBJ2-3; the match to TRBD2 covers 9 bases. Germline assignment: CDR1 SGHTA and CDR2 FQGNSA. The CDR3 extends over 16 amino acids.

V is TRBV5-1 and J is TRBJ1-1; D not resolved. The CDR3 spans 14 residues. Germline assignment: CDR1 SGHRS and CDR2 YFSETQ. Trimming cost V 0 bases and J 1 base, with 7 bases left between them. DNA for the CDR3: TGCGCCAGCAGCTTGGGGTCGGGGAACACTGAAGCTTTCTTT. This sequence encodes CASSLGSGNTEAFF.

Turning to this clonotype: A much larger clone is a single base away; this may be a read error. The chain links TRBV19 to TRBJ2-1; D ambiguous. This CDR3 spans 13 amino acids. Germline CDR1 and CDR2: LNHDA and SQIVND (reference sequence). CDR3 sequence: CASTGTSYNEPFF. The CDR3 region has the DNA TGTGCCAGTACCGGAACGTCCTACAATGAGCCGTTCTTC. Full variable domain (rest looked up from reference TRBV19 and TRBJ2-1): DGGITQSPKYLFRKEGQNVTLSCEQNLNHDAMYWYRQDPGQGLRLIYYSQIVNDFQKGDIAEGYSVSREKKESFPLTVTSAQKNPTAFYLCASTGTSYNEPFFGPGTRLTVL.

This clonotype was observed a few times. CDR3 sequence reads: CASSLDGLTNYGYTF. Here the CDR3 DNA reads TGTGCCAGCAGTTTAGACGGACTTACTAACTATGGCTACACCTTC. The rearrangement links TRBV12-3 or TRBV12-4 to TRBJ1-2, with unresolved D. Trimming cost V 1 base and J 0 bases, with 9 bases left between them. The CDR3 totals 15 residues.

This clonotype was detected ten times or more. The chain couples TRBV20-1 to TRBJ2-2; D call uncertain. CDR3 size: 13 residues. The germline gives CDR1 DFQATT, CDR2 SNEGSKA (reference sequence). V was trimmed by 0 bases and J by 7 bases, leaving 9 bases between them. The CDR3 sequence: CSARDLWGGELFF. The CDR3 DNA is TGCAGTGCTAGAGATCTGTGGGGCGGGGAGCTGTTTTTT.

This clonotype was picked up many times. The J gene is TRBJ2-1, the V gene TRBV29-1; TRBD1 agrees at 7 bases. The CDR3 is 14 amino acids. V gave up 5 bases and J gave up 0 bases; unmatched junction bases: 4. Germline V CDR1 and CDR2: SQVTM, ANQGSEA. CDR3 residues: CSVTRGSSYNEQFF. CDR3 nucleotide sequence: TGCAGCGTTACCAGGGGGAGCTCCTACAATGAGCAGTTCTTC.

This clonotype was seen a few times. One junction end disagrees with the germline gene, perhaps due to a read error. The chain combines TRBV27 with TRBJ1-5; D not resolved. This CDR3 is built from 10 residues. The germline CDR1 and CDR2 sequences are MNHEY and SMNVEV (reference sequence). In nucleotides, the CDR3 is TGCGCGAAACGCAGGCAGCCCCAGCATTTT. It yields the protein CAKRRQPQHF.